The 7 T cell receptor beta chains presented below share a single source sample, sequenced in a study of post-analysis software for immune sequencing data. Findings and caveats of the study: Relative to controls, patients had 4 or 5 TRBV segments at higher frequency, with TRBV5-6, TRBV5-1 and TRBV20-1 among these.

Tagging with unique molecular identifiers was a feature of the TCR beta cDNA libraries. TCRdb analysed the PCR reads with MiXCR anew, one entry per CDR3 protein. The sample yields about half a million distinct CDR3 sequences, approximately 46% seen once. The antigens of these receptors remain unknown. The specimen sequenced was blood. Receptors originate from a girl between 5 and 17 years old with multiple sclerosis.

This clonotype occurred a few times. This chain uses TRBV7-9 with TRBJ2-3; D remains unclear. The CDR3 runs to 14 residues. Germline loops: CDR1 SEHNR, CDR2 FQNEAQ (reference sequence). Trimming removed 2 bases at V and 6 bases at J, with 12 bases between. CDR3 region: CASSLLGLGDTQYF. CDR3 DNA: TGTGCCAGCAGCTTACTTGGGCTCGGCGATACGCAGTATTTT.

The J gene is TRBJ2-7, the V gene TRBV12-3 or TRBV12-4; a weak D match, TRBD1 (6 bases). V was pared by 6 bases and J by 5 bases, with 20 bases between. This CDR3 has 15 residues. The CDR3 DNA follows: TGTGCCAGCAGGGACCGACAGGAACCATTCAACGAGCAGTACTTC. Amino acids: CASRDRQEPFNEQYF.

The gene calls are TRBV29-1 and TRBJ2-7; possible D gene TRBD1, 6 bases. The germline V gene encodes CDR1 SQVTM and CDR2 ANQGSEA. V lost 7 bases, J lost 5 bases, and 18 bases lay in between. There are 13 residues in the CDR3. Here the CDR3 reads CSASTGSSDEQYF. CDR3 nucleotides: TGCAGCGCCTCGACAGGATCTTCCGACGAGCAGTACTTC.

This clonotype was observed a handful of times. The genes are TRBV6-1 and TRBJ2-4, with D hard to call. Germline lookup yields CDR1 MNHNS and CDR2 SASEGT. Trimming took off 0 bases at V and 4 bases at J, with 10 bases between the two ends. The length of the CDR3 is 15 residues. The CDR3 spells CASSEAPGSKNIQYF. CDR3 DNA: TGTGCCAGCAGTGAAGCACCAGGCAGTAAAAACATTCAGTACTTC.

This clonotype was counted between two and nine times. The chain has TRBV15 and TRBJ2-3; D remains unclear. The CDR3 runs 15 residues. V lost 0 bases, J lost 13 bases, and 20 bases lay in between. Germline CDR1 and CDR2: LNHNV and YYDKDF (reference sequence). The CDR3 sequence: CATSRDGPPVGFEYF. CDR3 bases: TGTGCCACCAGCAGAGATGGGCCCCCGGTCGGTTTTGAGTATTTT. Combining the CDR3 with reference TRBV15 and TRBJ2-3 gives the whole variable domain DAMVIQNPRYQVTQFGKPVTLSCSQTLNHNVMYWYQQKSSQAPKLLFHYYDKDFNNEADTPDNFQSRRPNTSFCFLDIRSPGLGDTAMYLCATSRDGPPVGFEYFGPGTRLTVL.

This clonotype occurred a few times. This chain joins TRBV7-2 and TRBJ2-5; TRBD1 agrees at 7 bases. The ends lost 4 bases at V and 4 bases at J; junction bases unmatched: 3. The CDR3 totals 13 residues. Germline loops: CDR1 SGHTA, CDR2 FQGNSA. The CDR3 region is CASSSNRGETQYF. The CDR3 nucleotides are TGTGCCAGCAGCTCAAACAGGGGAGAGACCCAGTACTTC.

The chain employs TRBV20-1 and TRBJ1-6; D unclear. Germline CDR1 reads DFQATT; CDR2 reads SNEGSKA (reference sequence). The CDR3 sequence is 14 residues long. V shed 1 base and J shed 9 bases, with 13 bases lying between them. CDR3 DNA sequence: TGCAGTGCTAGAGCCCTGATTAAAAGTTCACCCCTCCACTTT. Amino acids: CSARALIKSSPLHF.